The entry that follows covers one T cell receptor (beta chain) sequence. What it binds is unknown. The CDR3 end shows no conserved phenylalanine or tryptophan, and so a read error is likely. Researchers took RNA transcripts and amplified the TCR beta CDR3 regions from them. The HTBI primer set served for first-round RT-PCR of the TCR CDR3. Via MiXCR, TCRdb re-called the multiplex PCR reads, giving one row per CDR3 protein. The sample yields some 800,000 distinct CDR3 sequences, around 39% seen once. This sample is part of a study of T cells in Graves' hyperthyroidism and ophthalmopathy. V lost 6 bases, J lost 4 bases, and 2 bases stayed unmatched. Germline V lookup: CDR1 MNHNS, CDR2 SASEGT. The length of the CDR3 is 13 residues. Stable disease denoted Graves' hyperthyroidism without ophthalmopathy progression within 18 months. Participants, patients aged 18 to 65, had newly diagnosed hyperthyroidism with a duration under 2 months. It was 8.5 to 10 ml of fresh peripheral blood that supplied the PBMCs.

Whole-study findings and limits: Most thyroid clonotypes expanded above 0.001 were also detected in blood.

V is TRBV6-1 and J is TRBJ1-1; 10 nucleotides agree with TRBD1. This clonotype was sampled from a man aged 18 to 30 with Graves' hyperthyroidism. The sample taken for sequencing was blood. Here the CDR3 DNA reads TGTGCCAGCAGGGGGGACAGGGGCACTGAAGCTTTCTCT. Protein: CASRGDRGTEAFS.